The rows below give T cell receptor beta chains drawn from one sample of a study of cytomegalovirus exposure and HLA in healthy donors. Libraries were prepared by immunoSEQ multiplex PCR; TCRdb keeps only in-frame clonotypes and omits some of them. The table lists hundreds of thousands of clones, roughly 79% of them singletons. The sequenced sample was PBMCs. Every receptor here comes from a woman between 40 and 50 years old in good health and CMV-seronegative. Each CDR3 is given with its conserved first and last residue. A D gene is named only where the DNA matches it firmly. The size entry is marked missing in some rows and otherwise reads once, few, many or a size class.

TRBJ1-2 | TRBV7-2 | . | . | CASSSGRTSNYGYTF | TGTGCCAGCAGCTCCGGACGGACTTCTAACTATGGCTACACCTTC
TRBJ1-2 | TRBV9 | . | . | CASSVAEGVPNYGYTF | TGTGCCAGCAGCGTAGCTGAAGGGGTGCCCAACTATGGCTACACCTTC
TRBJ2-7 | TRBV9 | . | . | CASSATGTSLEQYF | TGTGCCAGCAGCGCCACCGGGACTTCCTTGGAGCAGTACTTC
TRBJ2-7 | TRBV19 | . | . | CASSIKGTYEQYF | TGTGCCAGTAGTATCAAGGGGACTTACGAGCAGTACTTC
TRBJ2-3 | TRBV11-2 | TRBD2 | . | CASSRRLAGGFTDTQYF | TGTGCCAGCAGCCGACGACTAGCGGGGGGCTTCACAGATACGCAGTATTTT
TRBJ2-7 | TRBV11-3 | . | once | CASSLDPGPAYEQYF | TGTGCCAGCAGCTTAGATCCAGGGCCAGCCTACGAGCAGTACTTC
TRBJ2-7 | TRBV5-6 | TRBD1 | . | CASSLGPDRPSYEQYF | TGTGCCAGCAGCTTGGGTCCGGACAGGCCTTCCTACGAGCAGTACTTC
TRBJ2-3 | TRBV2 | TRBD1 | . | CASRDRWGTDTQYF | TGTGCCAGCAGGGACAGGTGGGGCACAGATACGCAGTATTTT
TRBJ1-2 | TRBV20-1 | TRBD1 | . | CSGETGDGYTF | TGCAGTGGGGAGACAGGGGATGGCTACACCTTC
TRBJ1-6 | TRBV30 | . | . | CAWSVADSYNSPLHF | TGTGCCTGGAGTGTCGCGGACTCCTATAATTCACCCCTCCACTTT